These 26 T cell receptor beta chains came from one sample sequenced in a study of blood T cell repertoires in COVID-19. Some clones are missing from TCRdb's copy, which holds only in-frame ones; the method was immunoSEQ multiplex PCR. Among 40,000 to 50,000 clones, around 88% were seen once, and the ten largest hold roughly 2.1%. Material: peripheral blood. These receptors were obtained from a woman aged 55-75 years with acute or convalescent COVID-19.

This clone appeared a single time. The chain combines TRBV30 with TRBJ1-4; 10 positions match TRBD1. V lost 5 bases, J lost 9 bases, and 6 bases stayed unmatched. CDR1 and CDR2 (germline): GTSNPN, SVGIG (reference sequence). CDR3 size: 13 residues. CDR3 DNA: TGTGCCTGGGGGACAGGGGAAGGGAAAAAACTGTTTTTT. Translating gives CAWGTGEGKKLFF. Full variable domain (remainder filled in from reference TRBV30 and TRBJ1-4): SQTIHQWPATLVQPVGSPLSLECTVEGTSNPNLYWYRQAAGRGLQLLFYSVGIGQISSEVPQNLSASRPQDRQFILSSKKLLLSDSGFYLCAWGTGEGKKLFFGSGTQLSVL.

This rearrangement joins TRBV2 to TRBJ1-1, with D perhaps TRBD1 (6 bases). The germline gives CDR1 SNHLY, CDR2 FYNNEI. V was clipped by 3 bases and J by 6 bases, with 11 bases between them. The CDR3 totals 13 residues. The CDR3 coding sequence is TGTGCCAGCAGTGAGAGACAGGCGGCTGAAGCTTTCTTT. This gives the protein CASSERQAAEAFF. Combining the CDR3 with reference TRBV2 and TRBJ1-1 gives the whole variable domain EPEVTQTPSHQVTQMGQEVILRCVPISNHLYFYWYRQILGQKVEFLVSFYNNEISEKSEIFDDQFSVERPDGSNFTLKIRSTKLEDSAMYFCASSERQAAEAFFGQGTRLTVV.

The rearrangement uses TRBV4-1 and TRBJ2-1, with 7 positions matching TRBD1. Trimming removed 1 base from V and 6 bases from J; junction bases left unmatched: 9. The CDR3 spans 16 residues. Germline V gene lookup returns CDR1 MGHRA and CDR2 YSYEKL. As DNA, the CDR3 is TGCGCCAGCAGCCAAGGCAACTCCCGGGACAGCAATGAGCAGTTCTTC. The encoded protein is CASSQGNSRDSNEQFF.

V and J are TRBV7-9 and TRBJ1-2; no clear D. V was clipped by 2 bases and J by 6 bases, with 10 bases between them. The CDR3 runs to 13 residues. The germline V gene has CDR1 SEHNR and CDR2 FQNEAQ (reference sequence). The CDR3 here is CASSLSRGNGYTF. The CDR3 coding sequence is TGTGCCAGCAGCTTATCCCGAGGGAATGGCTACACCTTC.

The CDR3 sequence: CASSLKARGLNTGELFF. As DNA, the CDR3 is TGTGCCAGCAGTTTAAAGGCCAGGGGTCTGAACACCGGGGAGCTGTTTTTT. The chain recombines TRBV27 with TRBJ2-2; the D gene is possibly TRBD1 (6 bases). V was pared by 2 bases and J by 1 base, with 14 bases between. The CDR3 sequence is 17 residues long. The germline CDR1 and CDR2 sequences are MNHEY and SMNVEV (reference sequence).

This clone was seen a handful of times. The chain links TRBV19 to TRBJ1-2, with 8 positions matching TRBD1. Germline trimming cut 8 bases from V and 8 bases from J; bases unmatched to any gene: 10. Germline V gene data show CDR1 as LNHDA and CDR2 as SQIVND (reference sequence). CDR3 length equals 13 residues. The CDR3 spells CASEGQAAGGYTF. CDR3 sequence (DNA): TGTGCCAGTGAGGGACAGGCAGCAGGAGGCTACACCTTC. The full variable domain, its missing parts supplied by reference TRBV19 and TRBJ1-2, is DGGITQSPKYLFRKEGQNVTLSCEQNLNHDAMYWYRQDPGQGLRLIYYSQIVNDFQKGDIAEGYSVSREKKESFPLTVTSAQKNPTAFYLCASEGQAAGGYTFGSGTRLTVV.

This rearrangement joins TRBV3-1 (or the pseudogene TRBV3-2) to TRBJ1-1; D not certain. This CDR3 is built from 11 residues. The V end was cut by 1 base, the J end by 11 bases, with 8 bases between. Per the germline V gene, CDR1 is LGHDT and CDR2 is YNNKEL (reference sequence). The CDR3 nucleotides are TGTGCCAGCAGCCAAGGGGCGGGCGCTTTCTTT. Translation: CASSQGAGAFF.

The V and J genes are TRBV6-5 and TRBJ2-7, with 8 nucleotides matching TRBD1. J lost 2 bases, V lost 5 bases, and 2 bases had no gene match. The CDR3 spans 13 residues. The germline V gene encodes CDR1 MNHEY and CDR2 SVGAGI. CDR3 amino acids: CASSRRGPYEQYF. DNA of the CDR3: TGTGCCAGCAGTCGCAGGGGGCCCTACGAGCAGTACTTC.

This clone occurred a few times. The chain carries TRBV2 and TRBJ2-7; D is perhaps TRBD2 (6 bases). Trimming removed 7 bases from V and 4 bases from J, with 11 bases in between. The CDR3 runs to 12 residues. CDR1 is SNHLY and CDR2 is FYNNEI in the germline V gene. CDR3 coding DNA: TGTGCCAGCAAGGAGGGGACGTACGAGCAGTACTTC. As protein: CASKEGTYEQYF.

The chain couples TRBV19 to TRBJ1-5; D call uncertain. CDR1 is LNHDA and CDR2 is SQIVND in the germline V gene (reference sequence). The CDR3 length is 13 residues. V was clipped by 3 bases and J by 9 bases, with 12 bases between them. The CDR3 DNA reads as TGTGCCAGTAGTATGAGGTCCTTGGGGCCCCAGCATTTT. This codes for CASSMRSLGPQHF. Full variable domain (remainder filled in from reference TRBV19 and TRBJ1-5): DGGITQSPKYLFRKEGQNVTLSCEQNLNHDAMYWYRQDPGQGLRLIYYSQIVNDFQKGDIAEGYSVSREKKESFPLTVTSAQKNPTAFYLCASSMRSLGPQHFGDGTRLSIL.

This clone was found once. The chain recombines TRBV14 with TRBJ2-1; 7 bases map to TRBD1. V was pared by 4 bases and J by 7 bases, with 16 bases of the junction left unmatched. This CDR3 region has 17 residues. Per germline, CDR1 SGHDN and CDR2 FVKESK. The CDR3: CASSLRHLQGRINEQFF. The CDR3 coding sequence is TGTGCCAGCAGCCTAAGACATTTACAGGGGCGGATAAATGAGCAGTTCTTC.

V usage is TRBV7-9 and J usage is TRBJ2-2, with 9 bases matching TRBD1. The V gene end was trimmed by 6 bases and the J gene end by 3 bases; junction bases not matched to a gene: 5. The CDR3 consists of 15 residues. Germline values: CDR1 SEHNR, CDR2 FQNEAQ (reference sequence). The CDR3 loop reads CASRKRTGDTGELFF. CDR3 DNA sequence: TGTGCCAGCAGGAAAAGGACAGGGGACACCGGGGAGCTGTTTTTT.

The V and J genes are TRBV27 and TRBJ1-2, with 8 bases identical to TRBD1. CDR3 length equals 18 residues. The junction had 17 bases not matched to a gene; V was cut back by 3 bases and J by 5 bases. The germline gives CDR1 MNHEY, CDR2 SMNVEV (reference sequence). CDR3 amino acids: CASSFIRDRSPDGYGYTF. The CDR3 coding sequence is TGTGCCAGCAGTTTTATTCGGGACAGGTCACCCGATGGGTATGGCTACACCTTC.

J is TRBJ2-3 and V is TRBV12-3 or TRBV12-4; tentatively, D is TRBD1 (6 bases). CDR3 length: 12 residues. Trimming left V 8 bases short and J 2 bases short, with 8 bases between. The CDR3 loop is CASGGFTDTQYF. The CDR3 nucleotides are TGTGCCAGCGGGGGCTTCACAGATACGCAGTATTTT.

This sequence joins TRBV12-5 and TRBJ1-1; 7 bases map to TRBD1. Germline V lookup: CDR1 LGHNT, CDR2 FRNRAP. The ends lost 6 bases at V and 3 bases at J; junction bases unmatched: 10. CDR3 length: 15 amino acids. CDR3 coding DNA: TGTGCTAGTGGCCGTTCGGGGACAGCGCACACTGAAGCTTTCTTT. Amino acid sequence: CASGRSGTAHTEAFF.

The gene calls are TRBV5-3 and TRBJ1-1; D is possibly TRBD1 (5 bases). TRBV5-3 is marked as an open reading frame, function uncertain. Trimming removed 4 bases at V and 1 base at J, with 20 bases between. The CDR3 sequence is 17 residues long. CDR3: CARSLDTGGPENTEAFF. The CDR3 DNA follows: TGTGCCAGAAGCCTGGATACCGGGGGACCTGAGAACACTGAAGCTTTCTTT.

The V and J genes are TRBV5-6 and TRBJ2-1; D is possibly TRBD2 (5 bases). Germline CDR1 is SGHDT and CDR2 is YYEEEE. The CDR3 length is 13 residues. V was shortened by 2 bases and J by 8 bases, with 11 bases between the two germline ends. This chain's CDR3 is CASSLLGIDEQFF. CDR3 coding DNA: TGTGCCAGCAGCTTACTAGGAATAGATGAGCAGTTCTTC.

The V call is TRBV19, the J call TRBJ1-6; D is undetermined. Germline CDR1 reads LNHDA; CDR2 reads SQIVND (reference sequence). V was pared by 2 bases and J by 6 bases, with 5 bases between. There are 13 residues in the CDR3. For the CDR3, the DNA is TGTGCCAGTAGTATACCTAGTAATTCACCCCTCCACTTT. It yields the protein CASSIPSNSPLHF.

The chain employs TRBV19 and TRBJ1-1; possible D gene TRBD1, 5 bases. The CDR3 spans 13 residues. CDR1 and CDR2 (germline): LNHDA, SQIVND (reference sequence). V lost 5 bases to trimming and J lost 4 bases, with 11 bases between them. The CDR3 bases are TGTGCCAGTAGTGGGGCGAGTTTCACTGAAGCTTTCTTT. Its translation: CASSGASFTEAFF.

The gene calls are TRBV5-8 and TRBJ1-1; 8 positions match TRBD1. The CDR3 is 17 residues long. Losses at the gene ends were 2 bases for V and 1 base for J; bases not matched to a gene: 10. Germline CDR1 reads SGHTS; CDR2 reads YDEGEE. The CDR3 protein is CASSFRARGRGNTEAFF. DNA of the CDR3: TGTGCCAGCAGCTTTCGAGCCAGGGGGCGAGGGAACACTGAAGCTTTCTTT.

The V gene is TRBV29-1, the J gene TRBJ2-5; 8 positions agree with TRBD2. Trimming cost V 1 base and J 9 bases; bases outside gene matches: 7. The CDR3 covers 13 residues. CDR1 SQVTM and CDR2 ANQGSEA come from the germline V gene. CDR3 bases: TGCAGCGTTGAAGTAGATAGCGGGGATCCCCAGTACTTC. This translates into CSVEVDSGDPQYF.

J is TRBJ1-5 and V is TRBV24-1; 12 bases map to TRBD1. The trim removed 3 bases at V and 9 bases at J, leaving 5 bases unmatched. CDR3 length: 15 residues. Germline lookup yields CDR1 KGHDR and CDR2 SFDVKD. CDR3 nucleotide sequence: TGTGCCACCAGTGATGGGACAGGGGGCCCTCGGCCCCAGCATTTT. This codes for CATSDGTGGPRPQHF.

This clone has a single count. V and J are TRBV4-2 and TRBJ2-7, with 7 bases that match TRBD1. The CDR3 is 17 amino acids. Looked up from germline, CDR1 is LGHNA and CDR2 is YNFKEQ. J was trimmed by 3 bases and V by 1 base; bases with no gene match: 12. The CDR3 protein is CASSQGEDRTGNYEQYF. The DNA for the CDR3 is TGTGCCAGCAGCCAAGGGGAAGATCGGACAGGTAACTACGAGCAGTACTTC.

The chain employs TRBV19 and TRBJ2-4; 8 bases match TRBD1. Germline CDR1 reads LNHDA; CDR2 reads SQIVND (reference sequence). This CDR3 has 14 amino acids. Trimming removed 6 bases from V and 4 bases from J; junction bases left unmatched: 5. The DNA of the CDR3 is TGTGCCAGTAGGACCGGGACAGGAAAAAACATTCAGTACTTC. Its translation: CASRTGTGKNIQYF.

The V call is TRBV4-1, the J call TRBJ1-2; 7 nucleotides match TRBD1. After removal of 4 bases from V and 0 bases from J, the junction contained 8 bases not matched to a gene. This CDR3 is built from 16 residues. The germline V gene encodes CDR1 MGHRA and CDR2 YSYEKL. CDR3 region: CASSRTDRAANYGYTF. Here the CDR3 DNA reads TGCGCCAGCAGCCGAACCGACAGGGCAGCTAACTATGGCTACACCTTC.

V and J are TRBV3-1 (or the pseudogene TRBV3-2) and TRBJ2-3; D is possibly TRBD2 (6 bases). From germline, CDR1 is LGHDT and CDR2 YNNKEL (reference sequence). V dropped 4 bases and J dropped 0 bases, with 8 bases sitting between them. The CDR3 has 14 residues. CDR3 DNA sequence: TGTGCCAGCAGCCGCAGCGGGAGCACAGATACGCAGTATTTT. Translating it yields CASSRSGSTDTQYF.